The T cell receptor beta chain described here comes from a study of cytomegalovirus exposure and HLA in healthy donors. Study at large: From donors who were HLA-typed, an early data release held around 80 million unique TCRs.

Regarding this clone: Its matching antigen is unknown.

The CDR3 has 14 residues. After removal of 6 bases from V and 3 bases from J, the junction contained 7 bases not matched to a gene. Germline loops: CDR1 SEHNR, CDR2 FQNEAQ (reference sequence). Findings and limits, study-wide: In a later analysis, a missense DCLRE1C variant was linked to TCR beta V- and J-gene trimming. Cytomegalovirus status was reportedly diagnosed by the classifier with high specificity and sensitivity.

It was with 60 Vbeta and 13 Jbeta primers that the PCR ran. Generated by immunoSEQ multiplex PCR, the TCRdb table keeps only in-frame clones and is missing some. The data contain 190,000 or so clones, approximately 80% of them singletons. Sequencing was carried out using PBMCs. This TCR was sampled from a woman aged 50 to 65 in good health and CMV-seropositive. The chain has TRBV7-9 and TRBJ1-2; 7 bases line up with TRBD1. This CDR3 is CASSYQTGDYGYTF. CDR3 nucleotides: TGTGCCAGCAGTTATCAAACAGGGGACTATGGCTACACCTTC.